This T cell receptor beta chain was sequenced during a study of vaccination and CD4 T cells after COVID-19. Study-level information: Overlapping peptides covering the spike proteins of SARS-CoV-2, HCoV-NL63, HCoV-OC43 and HCoV-229E were added to stimulate cells.

Treatment here: approximately 9-day PBMC culture with coronavirus spike peptide pools or control peptides (ViraFEST assay). Of note for this clonotype: Its antigen is not identified.

Broader study findings: SARS-CoV-2-reactive clonotypes rose nonsignificantly, with the median going from about 20 to 38. Within convalescent individuals, 304 out of 307 vaccine-specific clones proved to be spike mono-reactive.

CDR3 length: 13 amino acids. V shed 7 bases and J shed 6 bases, with 16 bases lying between them. The germline V gene encodes CDR1 MNHNS and CDR2 SASEGT. Researchers used the Oncomine TCR Beta short-read assay to sequence DNA from cultured CD4+ T cells. Each CDR3 protein is one row after TCRdb ran MiXCR on the PCR reads. The sample contains about 15,000 distinct CDR3 sequences, about 26% of which appear only once. Sequenced sample: cultured CD4+ T cells from blood. This chain connects TRBV6-1 to TRBJ2-7; D is undetermined. This receptor was obtained from a human donor with COVID-19. The CDR3 reads CASTGSSRSEQYF. CDR3 sequence (DNA): TGTGCCAGCACGGGCAGTTCTAGATCCGAGCAGTACTTC.